This paragraph reports one TCR beta chain. This clone was seen only once. Which antigen it targets is not known. The input lacks base qualities; no much larger clone sits a single base away. This sample was taken from a study of cytomegalovirus exposure and HLA in healthy donors (dated by TCRdb to the late 2010s). Study-wide context: According to a later analysis, one platform produced both the 100 to 150 validation repertoires and the 670 or so repertoires of the first cohort. The study combined high-throughput TCR immunosequencing, statistical association of individual TCRs with disease status, and machine learning to predict cytomegalovirus infection status. The study aimed to test whether cataloging public T cell receptors could reveal signatures of past pathogen exposure. Along with the approximately 670-subject first cohort, a separate validation cohort of roughly 110 different subjects was used. General study outcomes and caveats: A later analysis had no HLA typing for the validation cohort, so co-occurrence there was scored across all 110 or so repertoires. The authors suggested that the approach could potentially be generalized to other disease states and immunological phenotypes. In a later analysis, TCRs clustered in the first cohort were found to also tend to co-occur in the 110 or so validation repertoires, with 90% to 95% of cluster scores above 0. A total of fewer than 200 TCR beta chains were listed by the study as associated with cytomegalovirus. In vitro tests confirmed that a few of the cytomegalovirus-associated TCR beta chains recognize cytomegalovirus antigens. Cytomegalovirus status was reported to be diagnosed by the classifier with high specificity and sensitivity in both the original and validation cohorts. Most TCR sequences were observed very rarely across donors, whereas some public TCRs were present in many individuals.

The donors were included in the validation cohort of 120 subjects, a group kept apart from the 666-subject first cohort. Libraries were built with the immunoSEQ multiplex PCR assay. Concerning the study's data processing: A statistical classification framework was built for diagnosing cytomegalovirus status from the catalog of TCR beta chain sequences. TCRdb stores this immuneACCESS table with in-frame sequences only. Part of the clones is absent; in the studies checked, under half of the shortfall reflects unresolved V genes, and no reason is known for the rest. V and J calls and clone size come straight from that table; D and trimming were deduced from the DNA. The sample table records over 250,000 clones; approximately 86% of these occur just once. Of the sample, roughly 1% is held by the ten largest clones. The CDR3, cysteine through phenylalanine, is 13 amino acids long. The retained sequence is limited to the CDR3, 39 bases, with the frame set at the first base. V gives up 5 bases and J gives up 2 bases, and the segment between their germline ends measures 9 bases. CDR1 and CDR2 are drawn from the germline V gene: SGHVS, FNYEAQ.

The receptor was derived from a woman aged 18-35 years in good health and CMV-seronegative. The V and J genes are TRBV7-6 and TRBJ1-1; perhaps TRBD1 is the D gene, with 5 bases matching. Sequences were obtained from PBMCs. The CDR3 protein is CASSRQLNTEAFF. The nucleotides are TGTGCCAGCAGCCGACAGCTAAACACTGAAGCTTTCTTT.